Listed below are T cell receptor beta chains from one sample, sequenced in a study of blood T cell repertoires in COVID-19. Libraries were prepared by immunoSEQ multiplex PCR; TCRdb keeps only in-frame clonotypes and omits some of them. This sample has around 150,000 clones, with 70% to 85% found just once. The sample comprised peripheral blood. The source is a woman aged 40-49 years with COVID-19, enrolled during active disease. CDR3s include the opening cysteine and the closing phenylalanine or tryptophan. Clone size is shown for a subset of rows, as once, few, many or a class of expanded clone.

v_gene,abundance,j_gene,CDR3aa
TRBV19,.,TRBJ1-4,CASSTGQGNVNEKLFF
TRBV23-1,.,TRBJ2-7,CARLPRQGAYEQYF
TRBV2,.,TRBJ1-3,CASSKDSSFAGNTIYF
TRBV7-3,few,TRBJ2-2,CASSSPSGGNTGELFF
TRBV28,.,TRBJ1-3,CASSLTGYSGNTIYF
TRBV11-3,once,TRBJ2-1,CASSLLDSPSVEQFF
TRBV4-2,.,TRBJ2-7,CASSQELQGKIHEQYF
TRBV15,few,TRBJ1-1,CATSRGTGGNTEAFF
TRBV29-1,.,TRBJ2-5,CSVPGGPGTQYF
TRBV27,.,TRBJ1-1,CASISAWSATTEAFF
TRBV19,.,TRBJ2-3,CASSISDSSTDTQYF
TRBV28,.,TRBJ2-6,CASSFGGTGPSGANVLTF
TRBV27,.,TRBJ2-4,CASSSDKVAKNIQYF
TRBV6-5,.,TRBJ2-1,CASRTGTGVRNEQFF
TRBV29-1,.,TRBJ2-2,CSAGQAAGELFF
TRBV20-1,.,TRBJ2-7,CSASPPLGGYEQYF
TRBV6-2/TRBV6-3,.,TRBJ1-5,CASSYTMGEGQPQHF
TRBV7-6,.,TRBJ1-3,CASSPTTGAENTIYF
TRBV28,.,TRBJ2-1,CASSRPGLSSYNEQFF
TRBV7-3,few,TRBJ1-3,CASSSGGPGNTIYF
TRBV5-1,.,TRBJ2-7,CASSPRDRGNEQYF
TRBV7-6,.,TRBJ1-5,CASSLYFGQPQHF
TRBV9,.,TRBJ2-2,CASSETIGFEGELFF
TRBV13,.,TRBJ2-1,CASSRRTSGYNEQFF
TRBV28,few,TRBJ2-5,CASSSHKETQYF